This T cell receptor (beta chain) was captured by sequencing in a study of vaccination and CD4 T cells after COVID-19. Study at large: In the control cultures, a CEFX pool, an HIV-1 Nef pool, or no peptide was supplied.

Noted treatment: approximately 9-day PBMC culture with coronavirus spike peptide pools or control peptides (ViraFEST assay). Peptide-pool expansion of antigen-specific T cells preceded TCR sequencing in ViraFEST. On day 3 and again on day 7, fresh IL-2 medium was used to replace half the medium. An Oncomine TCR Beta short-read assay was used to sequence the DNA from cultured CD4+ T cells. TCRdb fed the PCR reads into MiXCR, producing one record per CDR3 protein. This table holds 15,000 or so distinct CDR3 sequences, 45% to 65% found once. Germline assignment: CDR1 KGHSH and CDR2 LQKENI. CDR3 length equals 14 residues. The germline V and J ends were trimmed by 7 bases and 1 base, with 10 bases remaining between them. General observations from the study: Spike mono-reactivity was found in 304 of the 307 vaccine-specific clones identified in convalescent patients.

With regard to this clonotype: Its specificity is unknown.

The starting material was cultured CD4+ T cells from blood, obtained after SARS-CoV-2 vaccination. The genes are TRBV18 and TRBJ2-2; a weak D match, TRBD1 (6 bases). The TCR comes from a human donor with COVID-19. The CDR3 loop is CASYGTRNTGELFF. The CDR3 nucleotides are TGTGCCAGCTATGGGACAAGGAACACCGGGGAGCTGTTTTTT.